The 4 T cell receptor beta chains below come from one sample, sequenced in a study of cytomegalovirus exposure and HLA in healthy donors. This PCR relied on a set of 60 Vbeta primers and 13 Jbeta primers. Method: immunoSEQ multiplex PCR; TCRdb's copy keeps in-frame clones and lacks some. The sample lists 140,000 to 150,000 clones, roughly four fifths seen once, with 9.7% in the top ten. Sequenced input: PBMCs. These receptors were collected from a woman aged 60-70 years in good health and CMV-seropositive.

The chain uses TRBV9 and TRBJ2-3, with D tentatively TRBD2 (6 bases). CDR1 and CDR2 (germline): SGDLS, YYNGEE. The CDR3 runs 17 residues. Trimming pared 4 bases from V and 3 bases from J, leaving 21 bases between. The CDR3 nucleotides read TGTGCCAGCAGCCCTCCCCCACTCGGGCGGGAAACAGATACGCAGTATTTT. This encodes CASSPPPLGRETDTQYF.

This sequence joins TRBV27 and TRBJ2-2; 12 bases fit TRBD1. The CDR3 consists of 17 residues. Germline trimming cut 6 bases from V and 7 bases from J; bases unmatched to any gene: 12. Germline CDR1 reads MNHEY; CDR2 reads SMNVEV (reference sequence). The CDR3 DNA is TGTGCCAGCAGATCCCGAGGGACAGGGGGCTCGGGCGGGGAGCTGTTTTTT. Amino acids: CASRSRGTGGSGGELFF.

V gene TRBV19 combines with J gene TRBJ1-1, with D possibly being TRBD1 (5 bases). With 1 base removed from V and 0 bases from J, the gap between germline ends came to 9 bases. Germline V CDR1 and CDR2: LNHDA, SQIVND (reference sequence). The CDR3 consists of 15 residues. The CDR3 protein is CASSIGWGLNTEAFF. CDR3 nucleotide sequence: TGTGCCAGTAGTATAGGGTGGGGCTTGAACACTGAAGCTTTCTTT.

The chain joins TRBV6-1 to TRBJ2-1, with no clear D. The V gene lost 7 bases and the J gene lost 0 bases, with 4 bases spanning the gap. Germline CDR1 reads MNHNS; CDR2 reads SASEGT. CDR3 length: 12 residues. CDR3 residues: CASTFSYNEQFF. For the CDR3, the DNA is TGTGCCAGCACTTTCTCCTACAATGAGCAGTTCTTC.